These 24 T cell receptor beta chains came from one sample sequenced in a study of T cells in Graves' hyperthyroidism and ophthalmopathy. The source material, RNA transcripts, was used to amplify TCR beta CDR3 regions. TCR CDR3 regions were first amplified by RT-PCR with HTBI primers. From the multiplex PCR reads, TCRdb called clonotypes with MiXCR, one entry per CDR3 protein. The sample contains more than 650,000 distinct CDR3 sequences, less than 15% of which appear only once. Sequenced: blood. These receptors all come from a woman between 18 and 29 years old with Graves' hyperthyroidism.

This clonotype was observed many times. The chain has TRBV13 and TRBJ2-1, with D perhaps TRBD2 (6 bases). CDR3 length equals 15 residues. V was cut by 2 bases and J by 7 bases, with 15 bases left in between. The germline CDR1 and CDR2 sequences are PRHDT and FYEKMQ (reference sequence). CDR3 in DNA: TGTGCCAGCAGCTTACAGGGAGGTTATGGGAATGAGCAGTTCTTC. Amino acid sequence: CASSLQGGYGNEQFF.

This clonotype was seen repeatedly, ten times or more. The chain has TRBV24-1 and TRBJ2-1, with TRBD2 matching over 8 bases. Germline V gives CDR1 KGHDR, CDR2 SFDVKD. The CDR3 is 16 amino acids. The V and J ends lost 4 bases and 9 bases, in that order; junction bases with no gene match: 13. CDR3 amino acids: CATSDLGLDSGGEQFF. CDR3 nucleotide sequence: TGTGCCACCAGTGACCTGGGACTAGACAGCGGGGGTGAGCAGTTCTTC.

This clonotype showed up many times. This chain joins TRBV7-9 and TRBJ2-7; tentatively, D is TRBD1 or TRBD2 (5 bases each). Germline V lookup: CDR1 SEHNR, CDR2 FQNEAQ (reference sequence). This CDR3 is built from 12 residues. The V end was cut by 7 bases, the J end by 6 bases, with 13 bases between. CDR3 sequence reads: CASTPRDGEQYF. For the CDR3, the DNA is TGTGCCAGCACCCCTCGGGACGGCGAGCAGTACTTC.

The rearrangement joins TRBV5-1 to TRBJ2-5; 10 nucleotides match TRBD2. Germline V CDR1 and CDR2: SGHRS, YFSETQ. V was pared by 3 bases and J by 5 bases, with 10 bases of the junction left unmatched. The CDR3 has 16 residues. The CDR3 DNA reads TGCGCCAGCAGCTCGGGACTTAGCGGGAGGCGGGAGACCCAGTACTTC. Residues: CASSSGLSGRRETQYF.

Only a few counts were recorded for this clonotype. V gene TRBV7-9 combines with J gene TRBJ2-1; D ambiguous. This CDR3 is 14 amino acids long. The V and J ends lost 5 bases and 4 bases respectively, with 12 bases between them. Germline V CDR1 and CDR2: SEHNR, FQNEAQ (reference sequence). This chain's CDR3 is CASSDRRLYNEQFF. In nucleotides, the CDR3 is TGTGCCAGCAGCGACCGGCGCTTATACAATGAGCAGTTCTTC.

This clonotype was found a few times. The chain employs TRBV4-1 and TRBJ2-7; 8 nucleotides agree with TRBD2. Germline lookup yields CDR1 MGHRA and CDR2 YSYEKL. J gave up 4 bases and V 1 base, and 9 bases lay outside the gene matches. The CDR3 is made up of 16 amino acids. The CDR3 DNA reads TGCGCCAGCAGCCAAGCGCCCGGGAGGGTATCGTACGAGCAGTACTTC. Its translation: CASSQAPGRVSYEQYF.

There are a few counts of this clonotype. The chain employs TRBV4-1 and TRBJ2-7; 10 positions match TRBD2. V was clipped by 4 bases and J by 0 bases; unmatched bases: 6. The CDR3 consists of 16 residues. The germline gives CDR1 MGHRA, CDR2 YSYEKL. The DNA of the CDR3 is TGCGCCAGCAGCCGAAATAGCGGGAGGAGCTCCTACGAGCAGTACTTC. This sequence encodes CASSRNSGRSSYEQYF.

The V and J genes are TRBV7-9 and TRBJ1-4, with a possible D match to TRBD1 (5 bases). CDR1 SEHNR and CDR2 FQNEAQ come from the germline V gene (reference sequence). The CDR3 spans 15 residues. Trimming removed 5 bases from V and 4 bases from J, with 14 bases in between. The CDR3 sequence: CASSLGRGINEKLFF. The DNA for the CDR3 is TGTGCCAGCAGCCTGGGACGGGGTATTAATGAAAAACTGTTTTTT.

This clonotype turned up a few times. The gene calls are TRBV19 and TRBJ2-1; TRBD1 aligns across 10 bases. This CDR3 has 15 amino acids. Germline V CDR1 and CDR2: LNHDA, SQIVND (reference sequence). Trimming cost V 6 bases and J 8 bases; bases outside gene matches: 10. In DNA, the CDR3 is TGTGCCAGTAGGGGACAGGGGACGTCTCTGGATGAGCAGTTCTTC. It codes for CASRGQGTSLDEQFF.

The genes are TRBV9 and TRBJ2-7; D is possibly TRBD1 or TRBD2 (5 bases each). The germline V gene encodes CDR1 SGDLS and CDR2 YYNGEE. CDR3 length: 14 residues. V gave up 3 bases and J gave up 2 bases, with 12 bases separating them. CDR3 coding DNA: TGTGCCAGCAGCGAAGGGACGATCACCTACGAGCAGTACTTC. Residues: CASSEGTITYEQYF.

This clonotype was recorded many times. The chain recombines TRBV6-1 with TRBJ1-5; a weak D match, TRBD1 (6 bases). The ends were cut back, 6 bases at V and 5 bases at J, with 20 bases in the middle. CDR3 length: 16 amino acids. Germline V gives CDR1 MNHNS, CDR2 SASEGT. The CDR3 region is CASSPPLGARDQPQHF. The CDR3 coding sequence is TGTGCCAGCAGCCCTCCCCTGGGGGCGAGGGATCAGCCCCAGCATTTT.

A few counts support this clonotype. The V call is TRBV12-3 or TRBV12-4, the J call TRBJ1-3; D not certain. The CDR3 is 12 residues long. Trimming removed 5 bases from V and 4 bases from J, with 6 bases in between. The CDR3 coding sequence is TGTGCCAGCAGTGCAGCGGGAAACACCATATATTTT. It is translated as CASSAAGNTIYF.

This clonotype was observed a handful of times. V gene TRBV5-1 combines with J gene TRBJ2-3; D is unclear. V gave up 4 bases and J gave up 6 bases, with 18 bases separating them. This CDR3 is built from 15 residues. CDR1 is SGHRS and CDR2 is YFSETQ in the germline V gene. This chain's CDR3 is CASSQSSERIDTQYF. The CDR3 DNA reads as TGCGCCAGCAGCCAGAGTTCCGAAAGGATTGATACGCAGTATTTT.

This clonotype was counted between two and nine times. The genes are TRBV7-9 and TRBJ2-7; 13 nucleotides agree with TRBD2. Per the germline V gene, CDR1 is SEHNR and CDR2 is FQNEAQ (reference sequence). V shed 1 base, J shed 4 bases, and the junction held 7 bases outside the gene matches. This CDR3 has 17 residues. Here the CDR3 DNA reads TGTGCCAGCAGCTTAGAACTAGCGGGAGGGTCCTCTTACGAGCAGTACTTC. Translating it yields CASSLELAGGSSYEQYF. Complete variable domain (other parts from reference TRBV7-9 and TRBJ2-7): DTGVSQNPRHKITKRGQNVTFRCDPISEHNRLYWYRQTLGQGPEFLTYFQNEAQLEKSRLLSDRFSAERPKGSFSTLEIQRTEQGDSAMYLCASSLELAGGSSYEQYFGPGTRLTVT.

This clonotype was seen at least ten times. The chain has TRBV6-5 and TRBJ2-7; 8 nucleotides line up with TRBD2. The CDR3 spans 17 residues. In germline, CDR1 is MNHEY, CDR2 SVGAGI. The J segment lost 5 bases and the V segment lost 1 base, leaving 13 bases of the junction unmatched. Here the CDR3 reads CASSYFLSGSLSHEQYF. The CDR3 coding sequence is TGTGCCAGCAGTTACTTTTTAAGCGGGAGTCTGTCCCACGAGCAGTACTTC.

This rearrangement joins TRBV7-9 to TRBJ2-7; 12 bases are shared with TRBD1. The CDR3 runs to 16 residues. Trimming took 2 bases from V and 6 from J; bases not matched to a gene: 8. CDR1 and CDR2 (germline): SEHNR, FQNEAQ (reference sequence). The CDR3 reads CASSLTYGTGGFEQYF. The CDR3 nucleotides read TGTGCCAGCAGCTTAACTTACGGGACAGGGGGCTTCGAGCAGTACTTC. Variable domain in full (rest from reference TRBV7-9 and TRBJ2-7): DTGVSQNPRHKITKRGQNVTFRCDPISEHNRLYWYRQTLGQGPEFLTYFQNEAQLEKSRLLSDRFSAERPKGSFSTLEIQRTEQGDSAMYLCASSLTYGTGGFEQYFGPGTRLTVT.

In its sample, this clonotype was seen a few times. V and J are TRBV5-1 and TRBJ2-1, with a tentative D call TRBD1 (6 bases). V lost 4 bases and J 4 bases, leaving 21 bases between the germline ends. The CDR3 length is 17 residues. The V gene's germline CDR1 is SGHRS and CDR2 YFSETQ. The DNA of the CDR3 is TGCGCCAGCAGCGCCCCGGGACACAATAGGGGATACAATGAGCAGTTCTTC. This codes for CASSAPGHNRGYNEQFF.

This clonotype was counted ten times or more. This chain links TRBV14 with TRBJ2-1, with D perhaps matching TRBD1 (6 bases). CDR1 and CDR2 from the germline V gene are SGHDN and FVKESK. Trimming removed 0 bases at V and 9 bases at J, with 15 bases between. The CDR3 length is 15 residues. CDR3 in DNA: TGTGCCAGCAGCCAAGACTACTACCCCAGGGGTGAGCAGTTCTTC. This sequence encodes CASSQDYYPRGEQFF. The full variable domain, its missing parts supplied by reference TRBV14 and TRBJ2-1, is EAGVTQFPSHSVIEKGQTVTLRCDPISGHDNLYWYRRVMGKEIKFLLHFVKESKQDESGMPNNRFLAERTGGTYSTLKVQPAELEDSGVYFCASSQDYYPRGEQFFGPGTRLTVL.

This clonotype was observed many times. The chain combines TRBV14 with TRBJ2-1; 9 nucleotides align to TRBD2. The CDR3 is 16 residues long. CDR1 is SGHDN, CDR2 FVKESK, per germline. V shed 1 base, J shed 9 bases, and the junction held 10 bases outside the gene matches. CDR3 in amino acids: CASSQGRIAGVREQFF. The DNA for the CDR3 is TGTGCCAGCAGCCAAGGTAGGATAGCGGGAGTTCGTGAGCAGTTCTTC.

This clonotype was seen a handful of times. The CDR3 protein is CAISEFGLAYNEQFF. CDR3 coding DNA: TGTGCCATCAGTGAATTTGGACTAGCCTACAATGAGCAGTTCTTC. This chain connects TRBV10-3 to TRBJ2-1; 7 bases align to TRBD2. With 3 bases clipped from V and 2 bases from J, the junction kept 4 bases outside the gene matches. In germline, CDR1 is ENHRY, CDR2 SYGVKD. The CDR3 length is 15 residues.

The chain carries TRBV6-1 and TRBJ2-5; TRBD1 might be the D (6 bases). This CDR3 contains 13 residues. The V end was cut by 3 bases, the J end by 3 bases, with 8 bases between. Germline V gene data show CDR1 as MNHNS and CDR2 as SASEGT. CDR3 nucleotides: TGTGCCAGCAGTGAGGGACAAGAAGAGACCCAGTACTTC. It is translated as CASSEGQEETQYF.

The V and J genes are TRBV6-1 and TRBJ1-5; D gene uncertain. V was shortened by 6 bases and J by 5 bases, with 11 bases between the two germline ends. The CDR3 runs 13 residues. Germline loops: CDR1 MNHNS, CDR2 SASEGT. The CDR3 loop reads CASRRESDQPQHF. Written as DNA, the CDR3 is TGTGCCAGCAGGCGTGAGTCCGATCAGCCCCAGCATTTT.

This clonotype was detected only a few times. Relative to the germline gene, one junction end is altered; a read error may explain this. The gene calls are TRBV9 and TRBJ2-7; 9 bases map to TRBD2. Germline V CDR1 and CDR2: SGDLS, YYNGEE. This CDR3 region has 16 residues. CDR3 bases: TGCGCCAGCAGCGAGGGCCCCTCGCGGGAGGGCTACGAGCAGTACTTC. Protein sequence: CASSEGPSREGYEQYF.

In this sample, this clonotype turned up many times. The chain employs TRBV18 and TRBJ2-5; D uncertain. Deletions cut 6 bases from V and 3 bases from J, with 8 bases between. In germline, CDR1 is KGHSH, CDR2 LQKENI. There are 12 residues in the CDR3. CDR3 amino acids: CASSLMEETQYF. The DNA for the CDR3 is TGTGCCAGCTCCCTCATGGAAGAGACCCAGTACTTC.